Listed below are T cell receptor beta chains from one sample, sequenced in a study of T cell changes during pregnancy in multiple sclerosis. Profiled with immunoSEQ multiplex PCR; TCRdb holds only in-frame clones, not every one. The table has 90,000 to 100,000 clones, 90% to 95% seen once. The specimen comprised peripheral blood, sampled in the third trimester of pregnancy. The source of these receptors is a female donor with multiple sclerosis, enrolled in a pregnancy study. The CDR3 runs from the conserved cysteine through the conserved F or W.

TRBJ1-1 TRBV19 CASSQRQGTPEAFF
TRBJ2-2 TRBV12-5 CASGLATVPGELFF
TRBJ2-1 TRBV9 CASSVGVVSSYNEQFF
TRBJ2-3 TRBV27 CASSLFRSTDTQYF
TRBJ2-2 TRBV18 CASSPPAGPNTGELFF
TRBJ1-5 TRBV5-1 CASSYGQGQPQHF
TRBJ2-3 TRBV6-1 CASRGLSYTDTQYF
TRBJ1-4 TRBV27 CASSPDRTGAIREKLFF
TRBJ1-2 TRBV5-4 CASSSPGQGFGYTF
TRBJ1-2 TRBV29-1 CSVDQGAGYTF
TRBJ2-7 TRBV27 CASSLIATGLTYEQYF
TRBJ1-1 TRBV27 CASSPLRVLNTEAFF